One and the same sample provided the 5 T cell receptor beta chains below, sequenced in a study of blood T cell repertoires in COVID-19 (dated by TCRdb to 2018 to 2021). Library creation used the immunoSEQ multiplex PCR assay. As stored in TCRdb, this immuneACCESS dataset retains in-frame rearrangements with V and J assigned. A fraction of the clones does not appear; measured against another copy, unresolved V genes explain less than half of the discrepancy, and the remainder lacks a known reason. The sample table shows under 65,000 clones, and roughly 80% are seen once. The ten largest clones capture 5% to 6.5% of the sample. Sequencing input: peripheral blood. All receptors derive from a woman in her sixties with acute or convalescent COVID-19.

The table lists this clone with a few counts. The rearrangement uses TRBV28 and TRBJ1-2; maybe TRBD1 (5 bases). Germline lookup yields CDR1 MDHEN and CDR2 SYDVKM. The CDR3 is made up of 18 amino acids. Deletions cut 6 bases from V and 4 bases from J, with 27 bases between. The CDR3, as DNA: TGTGCCAGCAGCCGCCAATTGGGGGGAGCCATACTAGGCTATGGCTACACCTTC. Its translation is CASSRQLGGAILGYGYTF.

CDR3 residues: CASSGGAQGSNEQFF. In nucleotides, the CDR3 is TGTGCCAGCAGTGGCGGGGCCCAGGGATCCAATGAGCAGTTCTTC. V and J are TRBV28 and TRBJ2-1; D is perhaps TRBD2 (6 bases). The CDR3 has 15 amino acids. Germline V gives CDR1 MDHEN, CDR2 SYDVKM. V lost 5 bases to trimming and J lost 6 bases, with 17 bases between them.

The chain links TRBV7-6 to TRBJ1-3; tentatively, D is TRBD1 (5 bases). CDR3 length equals 17 residues. Trimming took off 2 bases at V and 0 bases at J, with 14 bases between the two ends. Germline V gives CDR1 SGHVS, CDR2 FNYEAQ. CDR3 protein: CASSLTTGAFSGNTIYF. In DNA, the CDR3 is TGTGCCAGCAGCTTAACTACAGGCGCGTTCTCTGGAAACACCATATATTTT.

The gene calls are TRBV5-4 and TRBJ1-1, with D hard to call. V was trimmed by 4 bases and J by 2 bases, leaving 9 bases between them. The CDR3 totals 13 residues. Germline-derived CDR1 and CDR2 are SGHNT and YYREEE (reference sequence). The CDR3 region is CASSPRGNTEAFF. CDR3 coding DNA: TGTGCCAGCAGCCCACGGGGAAACACTGAAGCTTTCTTT.

The V call is TRBV29-1, the J call TRBJ1-2; maybe TRBD1 (5 bases). CDR1 SQVTM and CDR2 ANQGSEA come from the germline V gene. CDR3 length: 13 amino acids. Trimming left V 4 bases short and J 2 bases short, with 11 bases between. The CDR3 DNA follows: TGCAGCGTTGTAGGGGTCAGCAACTATGGCTACACCTTC. Amino acid sequence: CSVVGVSNYGYTF.